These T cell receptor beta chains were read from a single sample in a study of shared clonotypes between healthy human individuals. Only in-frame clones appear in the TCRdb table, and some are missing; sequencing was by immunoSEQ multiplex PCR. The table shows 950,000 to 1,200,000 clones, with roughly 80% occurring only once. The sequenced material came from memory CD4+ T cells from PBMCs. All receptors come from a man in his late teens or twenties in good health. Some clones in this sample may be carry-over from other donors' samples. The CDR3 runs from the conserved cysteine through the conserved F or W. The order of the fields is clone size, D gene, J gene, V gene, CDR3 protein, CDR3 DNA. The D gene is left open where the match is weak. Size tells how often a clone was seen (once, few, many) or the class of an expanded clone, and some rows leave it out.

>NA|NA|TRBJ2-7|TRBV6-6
CASSSRNYEQYF
TGTGCCAGCAGCTCCCGGAATTACGAGCAGTACTTC
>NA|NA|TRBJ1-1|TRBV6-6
CASSFGPETEAFF
TGTGCCAGCAGTTTTGGCCCCGAGACTGAAGCTTTCTTT
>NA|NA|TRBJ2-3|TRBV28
CASSSIGGATDTQYF
TGTGCCAGCAGTTCCATCGGGGGTGCAACAGATACGCAGTATTTT
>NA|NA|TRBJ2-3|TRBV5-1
CASSSEGGYQTDTQYF
TGCGCCAGCAGCTCTGAGGGGGGCTATCAAACAGATACGCAGTATTTT
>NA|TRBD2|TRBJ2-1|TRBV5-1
CASSTGLAGLYNEQFF
TGCGCCAGCAGCACGGGACTAGCGGGCCTATACAATGAGCAGTTCTTC
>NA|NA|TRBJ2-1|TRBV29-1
CSIALGFRSYNEQFF
TGCAGCATAGCTCTAGGTTTCAGGTCCTACAATGAGCAGTTCTTC
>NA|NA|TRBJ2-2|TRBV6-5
CASKIRGGELFF
TGTGCCAGCAAGATAAGAGGCGGGGAGCTGTTTTTT
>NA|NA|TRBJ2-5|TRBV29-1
CSVDRWETQYF
TGCAGCGTTGACAGGTGGGAGACCCAGTACTTC
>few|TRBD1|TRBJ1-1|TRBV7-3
CASSSQGQAATEAFF
TGTGCCAGCAGCTCACAGGGGCAGGCCGCCACTGAAGCTTTCTTT
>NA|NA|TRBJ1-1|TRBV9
CASSVGVGWNTEAFF
TGTGCCAGCAGCGTTGGGGTGGGGTGGAACACTGAAGCTTTCTTT
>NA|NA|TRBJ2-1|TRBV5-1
CASSLGFTGYNEQFF
TGCGCCAGCAGCTTGGGATTCACCGGGTACAATGAGCAGTTCTTC
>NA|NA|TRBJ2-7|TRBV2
CASSFGTYSYEQYF
TGTGCCAGCAGTTTCGGGACTTACTCCTACGAGCAGTACTTC
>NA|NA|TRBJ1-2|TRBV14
CASSKTNYGYTF
TGTGCCAGCAGTAAAACTAACTATGGCTACACCTTC
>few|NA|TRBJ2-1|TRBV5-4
CASSLYNEQFF
TGTGCCAGCAGCTTGTACAATGAGCAGTTCTTC
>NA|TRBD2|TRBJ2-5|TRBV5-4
CASSLAGGPLQETQYF
TGTGCCAGCAGCTTGGCGGGAGGGCCACTCCAAGAGACCCAGTACTTC
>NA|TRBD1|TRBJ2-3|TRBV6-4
CASSEYGTASTDTQYF
TGTGCCAGCAGTGAGTATGGGACAGCTAGCACAGATACGCAGTATTTT
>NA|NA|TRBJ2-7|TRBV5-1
CASSLSFGQNYEQYF
TGCGCCAGCAGCTTGTCGTTCGGGCAGAACTACGAGCAGTACTTC
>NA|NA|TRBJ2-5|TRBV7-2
CASSLVSRDQTQYF
TGTGCCAGCAGCTTAGTTTCCAGGGACCAGACCCAGTACTTC
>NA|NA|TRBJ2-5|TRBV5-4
CASSPDAGQETQYF
TGTGCCAGCAGCCCGGACGCGGGGCAAGAGACCCAGTACTTC
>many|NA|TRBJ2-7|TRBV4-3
CASSQYQGKSGWVNAYEQYF
TGCGCCAGCAGCCAGTATCAGGGAAAGAGCGGTTGGGTAAATGCCTACGAGCAGTACTTC
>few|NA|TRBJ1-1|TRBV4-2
CASSFQRNTEAFF
TGTGCCAGCAGCTTCCAGAGAAACACTGAAGCTTTCTTT
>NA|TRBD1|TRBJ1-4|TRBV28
CASSLGDRGRGEKLFF
TGTGCCAGCAGTCTAGGGGACAGGGGAAGAGGTGAAAAACTGTTTTTT
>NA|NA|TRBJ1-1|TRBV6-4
CASRDDALETEAFF
TGTGCCAGCAGGGACGACGCCTTAGAGACTGAAGCTTTCTTT
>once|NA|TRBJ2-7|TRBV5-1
CASSLLGSYNYEQYF
TGCGCCAGCAGCCTCCTCGGGTCCTATAACTACGAGCAGTACTTC
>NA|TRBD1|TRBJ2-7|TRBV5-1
CASSLGQGRHEQYF
TGCGCCAGCAGCCTCGGACAGGGTCGGCACGAGCAGTACTTC
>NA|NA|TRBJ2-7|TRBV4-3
CASSQTSQPYDEQYF
TGCGCCAGCAGCCAAACGTCTCAGCCCTATGACGAGCAGTACTTC
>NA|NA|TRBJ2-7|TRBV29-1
CSVAEGIYEQYF
TGCAGCGTTGCCGAGGGGATCTACGAGCAGTACTTC
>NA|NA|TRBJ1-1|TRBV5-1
CASGPQGSTEAFF
TGCGCCAGCGGCCCGCAGGGGAGCACTGAAGCTTTCTTT
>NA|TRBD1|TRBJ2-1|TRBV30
CAWSRQGNEQFF
TGTGCCTGGAGTCGACAGGGCAATGAGCAGTTCTTC
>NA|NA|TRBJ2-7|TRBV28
CASSLPPAYEQYF
TGTGCCAGCAGCTTACCCCCCGCCTACGAGCAGTACTTC
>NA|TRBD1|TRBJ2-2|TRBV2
CASRTGVAGELFF
TGTGCCAGCAGGACAGGGGTGGCCGGGGAGCTGTTTTTT
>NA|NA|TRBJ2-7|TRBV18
CASSRSGTGPYEQYF
TGTGCCAGCTCGCGGTCCGGGACCGGACCCTACGAGCAGTACTTC
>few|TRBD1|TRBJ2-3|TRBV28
CASSFPPRWQGGTDTQYF
TGTGCCAGCAGTTTTCCCCCTCGGTGGCAGGGGGGCACAGATACGCAGTATTTT
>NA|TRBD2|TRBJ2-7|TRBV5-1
CASSLVSSGSSYEQYF
TGCGCCAGCAGCTTGGTGTCTAGCGGGAGCTCCTACGAGCAGTACTTC
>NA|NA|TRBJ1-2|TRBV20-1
CSSARDYGYTF
TGCAGTTCTGCTCGGGACTATGGCTACACCTTC
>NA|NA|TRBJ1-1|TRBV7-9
CASSLDLRLWGKGDAEAFF
TGTGCCAGCAGCTTAGATCTACGTCTGTGGGGTAAGGGGGACGCTGAAGCTTTCTTT
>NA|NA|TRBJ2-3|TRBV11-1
CASGSVDTQYF
TGTGCCAGCGGGAGTGTGGACACGCAGTATTTT
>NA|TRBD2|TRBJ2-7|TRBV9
CASSPGGPPLSYEQYF
TGTGCCAGCAGCCCGGGGGGTCCTCCCCTCTCCTACGAGCAGTACTTC
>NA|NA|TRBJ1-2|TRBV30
CAWRGENYGYTF
TGTGCCTGGAGGGGGGAGAACTATGGCTACACCTTC
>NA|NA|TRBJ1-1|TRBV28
CASSGAFGDGSTEAFF
TGTGCCAGCAGTGGGGCTTTCGGAGACGGGTCCACTGAAGCTTTCTTT
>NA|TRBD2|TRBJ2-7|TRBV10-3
CAISEFTSGNYEQYF
TGTGCCATCAGTGAATTTACTAGCGGGAACTACGAGCAGTACTTC
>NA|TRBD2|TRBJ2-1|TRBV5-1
CASSSGTITNEQFF
TGCGCCAGCAGCTCGGGGACTATAACGAACGAGCAGTTCTTC
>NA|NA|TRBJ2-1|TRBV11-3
CASSSSRVSDEQFF
TGTGCCAGCAGCTCGTCCAGGGTTTCGGATGAGCAGTTCTTC
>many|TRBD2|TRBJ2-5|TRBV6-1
CASSELAGGPETQYF
TGTGCCAGCAGTGAACTAGCGGGAGGGCCAGAGACCCAGTACTTC
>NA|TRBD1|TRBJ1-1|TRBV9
CASSSGQVSNRFMNTEAFF
TGTGCCAGCAGCTCCGGACAGGTCTCGAATCGCTTCATGAACACTGAAGCTTTCTTT
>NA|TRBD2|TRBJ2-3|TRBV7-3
CASSSPGGRTQYF
TGTGCCAGCAGCTCACCGGGCGGGAGGACGCAGTATTTT
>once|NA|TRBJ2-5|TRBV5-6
CASSLVQGGGETQYF
TGTGCCAGCAGCTTGGTCCAGGGGGGAGGAGAGACCCAGTACTTC
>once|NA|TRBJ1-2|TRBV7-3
CASSTTSPWIGGYTF
TGTGCCAGCAGCACGACTTCCCCGTGGATAGGCGGCTACACCTTC